The T cell receptor (beta chain) described here comes from a study of blood T cell repertoires in COVID-19. Overall study context: The origin of the acute and convalescent COVID-19 samples was the United States, Italy and Spain. PBMCs, B-cell-depleted T cells, or T cells were the source of the cDNA or gDNA that made up the material.

Patients in Seattle were enrolled during active infection, then followed longitudinally. V was clipped by 3 bases and J by 3 bases, with 8 bases between them. Germline CDR1 SEHNR, CDR2 FQNEAQ (reference sequence). The CDR3 is made up of 13 amino acids. Assay used: immunoSEQ multiplex PCR; TCRdb lists only in-frame clones, some missing. In the table there are 230,000 or so clones, roughly 90% of which are singletons. Sequenced material: peripheral blood. The V and J genes are TRBV7-9 and TRBJ1-1, with D unresolved. The sequence derives from a woman aged 60-70 years with COVID-19, enrolled during active disease. The CDR3 here is CASSFSGDTEAFF. In nucleotides, the CDR3 is TGTGCCAGCAGCTTTTCCGGGGACACTGAAGCTTTCTTT.